This T cell receptor (beta chain) appears in the sequencing data of a study of OX40 agonist ivuxolimab in advanced cancers. Whole-study findings and limits: What antigens the expanded peripheral T cells recognized was never established.

The V and J ends lost 1 base and 4 bases, in that order; junction bases with no gene match: 7. This CDR3 contains 16 residues. The germline V gene encodes CDR1 SGHVS and CDR2 FNYEAQ. Generated by immunoSEQ multiplex PCR, the TCRdb table keeps only in-frame clones and is missing some. The repertoire holds 55,000 to 80,000 clones, with approximately 86% as singletons. Comment on this clone: Its antigen is still unknown.

The V call is TRBV7-6, the J call TRBJ2-7; 10 positions agree with TRBD2. The TCR originated in an adult with an advanced solid tumor such as melanoma, head and neck, liver or kidney cancer. Here the sequenced sample was CD4+ or CD8+ T cells sorted from blood, taken in a trial of the OX40 agonist ivuxolimab. The CDR3 bases are TGTGCCAGCAGCTTAGAAGCTAGCGGGAGTATTTACGAGCAGTACTTC. Protein product: CASSLEASGSIYEQYF.